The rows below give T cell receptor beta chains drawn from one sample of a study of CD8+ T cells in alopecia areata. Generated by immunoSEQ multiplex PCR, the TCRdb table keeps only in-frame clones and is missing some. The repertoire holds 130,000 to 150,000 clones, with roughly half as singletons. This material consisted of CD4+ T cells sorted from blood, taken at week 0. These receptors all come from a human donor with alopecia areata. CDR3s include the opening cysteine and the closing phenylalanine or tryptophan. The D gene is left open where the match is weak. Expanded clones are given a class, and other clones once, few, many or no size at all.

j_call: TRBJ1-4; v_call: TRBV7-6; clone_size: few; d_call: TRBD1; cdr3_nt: TGTGCCAGCAGACTCGGGACAGGCGTAAATGAAAAACTGTTTTTT; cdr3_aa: CASRLGTGVNEKLFF
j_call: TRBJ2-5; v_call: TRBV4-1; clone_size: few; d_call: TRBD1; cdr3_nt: TGCGCCAGCGGCAACAGGGGGCAGCGAGAGACCCAGTACTTC; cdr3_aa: CASGNRGQRETQYF
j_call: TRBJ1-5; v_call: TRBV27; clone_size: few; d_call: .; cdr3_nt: TGTGCCAGCAGTTTTGACGCAGGGAATCAGCCCCAGCATTTT; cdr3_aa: CASSFDAGNQPQHF
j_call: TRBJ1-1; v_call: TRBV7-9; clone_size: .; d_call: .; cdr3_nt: TGTGCCAGCAGCTCCAGGGACAACACTGAAGCTTTCTTT; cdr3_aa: CASSSRDNTEAFF
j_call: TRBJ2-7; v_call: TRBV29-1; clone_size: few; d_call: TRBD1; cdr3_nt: TGCAGCGTTGGTCGGGGGACAGGGTTCGACGAGCAGTACTTC; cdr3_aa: CSVGRGTGFDEQYF
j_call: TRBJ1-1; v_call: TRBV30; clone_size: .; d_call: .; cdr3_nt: TGTGCCTGGAGTGGCTACCGCCCCATAATGAACACTGAAGCTTTCTTT; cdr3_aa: CAWSGYRPIMNTEAFF
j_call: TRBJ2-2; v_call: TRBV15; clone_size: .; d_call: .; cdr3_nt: TGTGCCACCAGCAGGAGGCAGGGCTCCGGGGAGCTGTTTTTT; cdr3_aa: CATSRRQGSGELFF
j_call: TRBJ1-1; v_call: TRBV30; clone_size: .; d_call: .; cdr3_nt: TGTGCCTGGAGTGTACGACAGTCGAACACTGAAGCTTTCTTT; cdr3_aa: CAWSVRQSNTEAFF
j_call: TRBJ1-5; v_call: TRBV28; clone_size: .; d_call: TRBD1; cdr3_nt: TGTGCCAGCAGTCAGACAGGGGGATGGGCGCCCCAGCATTTT; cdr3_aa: CASSQTGGWAPQHF
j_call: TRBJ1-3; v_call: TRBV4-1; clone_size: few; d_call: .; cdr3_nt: TGCGCCAGCAGCCAAGATTACGTACGCGGGGGTACTGGAAACACCATATATTTT; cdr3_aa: CASSQDYVRGGTGNTIYF
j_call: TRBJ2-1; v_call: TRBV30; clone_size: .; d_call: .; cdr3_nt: TGTGCCTGGAGTTACAGGAATGAGCAGTTCTTC; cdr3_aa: CAWSYRNEQFF
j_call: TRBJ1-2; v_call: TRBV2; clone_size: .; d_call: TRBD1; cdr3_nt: TGTGCCAGCAGCGGAATATCCGGGACAGGGTTCGGGGGCTACACCTTC; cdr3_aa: CASSGISGTGFGGYTF
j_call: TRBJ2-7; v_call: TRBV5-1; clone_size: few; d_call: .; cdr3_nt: TGCGCCAGCAGCTTGGTATCCGAGGCCTACGAGCAGTACTTC; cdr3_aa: CASSLVSEAYEQYF
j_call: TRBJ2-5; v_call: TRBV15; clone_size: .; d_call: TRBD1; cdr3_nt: TGTGCCACCACGGGGCAGGGACAGGAGACCCAGTACTTC; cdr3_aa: CATTGQGQETQYF
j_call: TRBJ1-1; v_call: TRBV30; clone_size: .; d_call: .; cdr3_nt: TGTGCCTGGAGTGCCCCCACGCCGGGAAACACTGAAGCTTTCTTT; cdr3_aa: CAWSAPTPGNTEAFF
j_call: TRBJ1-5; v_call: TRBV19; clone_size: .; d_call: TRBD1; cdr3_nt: TGTGCCAGTAGTAACCGAAGGGACAGAAGGCTCAATCAGCCCCAGCATTTT; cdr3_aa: CASSNRRDRRLNQPQHF
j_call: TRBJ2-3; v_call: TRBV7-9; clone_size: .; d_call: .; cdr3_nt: TGTGCCAGCAGCCCCGGGGGGACAAACACAGATACGCAGTATTTT; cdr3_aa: CASSPGGTNTDTQYF
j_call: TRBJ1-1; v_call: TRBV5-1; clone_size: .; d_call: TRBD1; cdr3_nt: TGCGCCAGCAGCGTCACTCGGACAGGGAACACTGAAGCTTTCTTT; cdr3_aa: CASSVTRTGNTEAFF
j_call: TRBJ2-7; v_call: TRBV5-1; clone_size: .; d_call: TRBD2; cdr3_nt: TGCGCCAGCAGCGTGGGACTAGCGGGGTCCTACGAGCAGTACTTC; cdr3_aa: CASSVGLAGSYEQYF
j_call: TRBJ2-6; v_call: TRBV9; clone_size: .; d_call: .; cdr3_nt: TGTGCCAGCAGCAACCAGAGGGGGACGGGTTTGTTCGCCAACGTCCTGACTTTC; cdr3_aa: CASSNQRGTGLFANVLTF
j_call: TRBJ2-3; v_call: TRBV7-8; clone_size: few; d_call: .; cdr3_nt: TGTGCCAGCAGCTTAGGATATAGGGGAGATACGCAGTATTTT; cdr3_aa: CASSLGYRGDTQYF
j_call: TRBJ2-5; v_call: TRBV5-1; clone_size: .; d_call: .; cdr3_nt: TGCGCCAGCAGCTTGGCCACCGAGTACCAAGAGACCCAGTACTTC; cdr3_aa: CASSLATEYQETQYF
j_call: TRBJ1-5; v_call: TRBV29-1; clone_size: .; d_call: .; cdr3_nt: TGCAGCGTTGGAGGAAATAGCAATCAGCCCCAGCATTTT; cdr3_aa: CSVGGNSNQPQHF
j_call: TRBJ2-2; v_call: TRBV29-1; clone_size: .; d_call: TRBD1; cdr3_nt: TGCAGCGTTGAAGGCGGGACAGGGTACACCGGGGAGCTGTTTTTT; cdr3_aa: CSVEGGTGYTGELFF
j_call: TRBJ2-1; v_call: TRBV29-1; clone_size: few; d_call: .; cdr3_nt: TGCAGCGTTGAATACGTGGCTTCTCAGGGCAATGAGCAGTTCTTC; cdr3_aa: CSVEYVASQGNEQFF
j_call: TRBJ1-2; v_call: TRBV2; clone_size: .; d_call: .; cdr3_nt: TGTGCCAGCAGTGTGGGAGGGGGTAACTATGGCTACACCTTC; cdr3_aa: CASSVGGGNYGYTF
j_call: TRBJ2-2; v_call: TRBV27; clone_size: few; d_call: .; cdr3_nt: TGTGCCAGCAGGGGGGCAGGGAGAACCGGGGAGCTGTTTTTT; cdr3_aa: CASRGAGRTGELFF
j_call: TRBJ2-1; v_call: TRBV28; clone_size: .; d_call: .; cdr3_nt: TGTGCCAGCAGTCCGACACGTGTGCAGTTCTTC; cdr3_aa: CASSPTRVQFF
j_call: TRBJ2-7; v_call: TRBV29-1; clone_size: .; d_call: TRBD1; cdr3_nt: TGCAGCGTTCGCCGGGACAGGGCAAGCGAGCAGTACTTC; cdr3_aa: CSVRRDRASEQYF
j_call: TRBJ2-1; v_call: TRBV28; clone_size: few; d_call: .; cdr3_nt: TGTGCCAGCAGTTTCTCCCCCAAGGATCGGGACACTCTGTTCTTC; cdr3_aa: CASSFSPKDRDTLFF
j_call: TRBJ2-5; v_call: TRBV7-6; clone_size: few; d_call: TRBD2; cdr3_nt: TGTGCCAGCAGCTTAGGGCGGGAGGCAGGCCTTGGCGAGACCCAGTACTTC; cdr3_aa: CASSLGREAGLGETQYF
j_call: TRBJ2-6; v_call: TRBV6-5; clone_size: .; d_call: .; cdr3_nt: TGTGCCAGCAGCAGAAACAGGGCTGGGGCCAACGTCCTGACTTTC; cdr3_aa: CASSRNRAGANVLTF
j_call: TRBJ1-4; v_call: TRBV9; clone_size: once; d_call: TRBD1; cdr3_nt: TGTGCCAGCAGCGGGGGGACAGGAGAAAAACTGTTTTTT; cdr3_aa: CASSGGTGEKLFF
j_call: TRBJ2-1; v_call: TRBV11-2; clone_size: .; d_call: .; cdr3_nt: TGTGCCAGCAGCGTTGGGGGCTCCTACAATGAGCAGTTCTTC; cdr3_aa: CASSVGGSYNEQFF
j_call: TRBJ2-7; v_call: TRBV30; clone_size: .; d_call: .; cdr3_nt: TGTGCCTGGAGTACCGGCCTAGTTCCACTCGAGCAGTACTTC; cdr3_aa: CAWSTGLVPLEQYF
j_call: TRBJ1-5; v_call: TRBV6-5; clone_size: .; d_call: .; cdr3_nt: TGTGCCAGCAGTCCAATGGTGTATAGCAATCAGCCCCAGCATTTT; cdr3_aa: CASSPMVYSNQPQHF
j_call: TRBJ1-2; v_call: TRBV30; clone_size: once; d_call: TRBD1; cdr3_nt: TGTGCCTGGAGGGGACAGGGTTCCAACTATGGCTACACCTTC; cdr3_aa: CAWRGQGSNYGYTF
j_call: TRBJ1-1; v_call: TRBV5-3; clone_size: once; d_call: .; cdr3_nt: TGTGCCAGAAGCTGCAGCCTCTTTTTGAACACTGAAGCTTTCTTT; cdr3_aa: CARSCSLFLNTEAFF
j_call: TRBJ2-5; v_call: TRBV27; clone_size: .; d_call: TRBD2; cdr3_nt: TGTGCCAGCAGCCAACTAGCGGAAGAGACCCAGTACTTC; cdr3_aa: CASSQLAEETQYF
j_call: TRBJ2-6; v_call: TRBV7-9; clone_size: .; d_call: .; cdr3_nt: TGTGCCAGCAGCTGGGGTATTAAGAGCTCTGGGGCCAACGTCCTGACTTTC; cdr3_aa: CASSWGIKSSGANVLTF
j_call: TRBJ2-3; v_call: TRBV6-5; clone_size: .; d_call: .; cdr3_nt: TGTGCCAGCGGCCAAGCGGGTGTCACAGATACGCAGTATTTT; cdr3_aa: CASGQAGVTDTQYF
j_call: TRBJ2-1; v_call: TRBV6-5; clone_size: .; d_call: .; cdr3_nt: TGTGCCAGCAGTTACGGAGAGACGTCCTACAATGAGCAGTTCTTC; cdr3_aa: CASSYGETSYNEQFF
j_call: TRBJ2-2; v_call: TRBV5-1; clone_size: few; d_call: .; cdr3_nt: TGCGCCAGCAGCCCAGACAGAGGGACCCAAAATCTCGGGGAGCTGTTTTTT; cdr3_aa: CASSPDRGTQNLGELFF
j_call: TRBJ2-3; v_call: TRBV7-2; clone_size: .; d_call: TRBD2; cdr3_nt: TGTGCCAGCAGCCTCGGACTAGCGGGGACTAGCACAGATACGCAGTATTTT; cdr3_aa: CASSLGLAGTSTDTQYF
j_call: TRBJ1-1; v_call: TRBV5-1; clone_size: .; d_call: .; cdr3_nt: TGCGCCAGCAGCTTGCTGGGGGCGAGCACTGAAGCTTTCTTT; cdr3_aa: CASSLLGASTEAFF
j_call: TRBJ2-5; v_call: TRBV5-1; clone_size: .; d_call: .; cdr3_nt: TGCGCCAGCAGCTTGAAGGAGAGGGTTGGTCAAGAGACCCAGTACTTC; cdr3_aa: CASSLKERVGQETQYF
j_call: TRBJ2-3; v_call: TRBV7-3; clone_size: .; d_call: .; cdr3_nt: TGTGCCAGCAGCTTAACCCGCGGTACCACAGATACGCAGTATTTT; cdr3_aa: CASSLTRGTTDTQYF
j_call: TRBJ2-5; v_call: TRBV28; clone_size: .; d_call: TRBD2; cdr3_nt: TGTGCCAGCAGTTCGTTGACTAGCCAAGAAGAGACCCAGTACTTC; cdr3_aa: CASSSLTSQEETQYF
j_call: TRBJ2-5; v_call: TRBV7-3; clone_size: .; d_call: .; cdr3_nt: TGTGCCAGCAGCTTAATGCCTAGCCTGTTGGTAGAGACCCAGTACTTC; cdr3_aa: CASSLMPSLLVETQYF
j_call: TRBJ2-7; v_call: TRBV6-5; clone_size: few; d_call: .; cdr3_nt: TGTGCCAGCAGGGGACATCGCTCCTACGAGCAGTACTTC; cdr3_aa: CASRGHRSYEQYF
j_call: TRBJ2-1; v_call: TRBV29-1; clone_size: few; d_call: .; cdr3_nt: TGCAGCATCGTTAACCTACGCCATGAGCAGTTCTTC; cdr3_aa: CSIVNLRHEQFF
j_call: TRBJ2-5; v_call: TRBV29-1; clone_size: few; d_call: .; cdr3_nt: TGCAGCGTTGTCAGTTCGGGAGCAGGAGAGACCCAGTACTTC; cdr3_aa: CSVVSSGAGETQYF